The clone carrying this TCR beta chain showed up just once. Method: immunoSEQ multiplex PCR; TCRdb's copy keeps in-frame clones and lacks some. The sample has tens of thousands of clones; more than 75% are singletons. This entry comes from a study of blood T cell repertoires in COVID-19. CDR3 length equals 16 residues. Germline values: CDR1 DFQATT, CDR2 SNEGSKA (reference sequence). V lost 3 bases, J lost 3 bases, and 12 bases stayed unmatched. The chain combines TRBV20-1 with TRBJ2-7, with 9 bases fitting TRBD1. This clonotype was sampled from a man aged 50-59 years with active COVID-19. Sample: peripheral blood. Here the CDR3 reads CSASPLTGGNVYEQYF. CDR3 sequence (DNA): TGCAGTGCTAGTCCCCTGACAGGGGGAAACGTCTACGAGCAGTACTTC.